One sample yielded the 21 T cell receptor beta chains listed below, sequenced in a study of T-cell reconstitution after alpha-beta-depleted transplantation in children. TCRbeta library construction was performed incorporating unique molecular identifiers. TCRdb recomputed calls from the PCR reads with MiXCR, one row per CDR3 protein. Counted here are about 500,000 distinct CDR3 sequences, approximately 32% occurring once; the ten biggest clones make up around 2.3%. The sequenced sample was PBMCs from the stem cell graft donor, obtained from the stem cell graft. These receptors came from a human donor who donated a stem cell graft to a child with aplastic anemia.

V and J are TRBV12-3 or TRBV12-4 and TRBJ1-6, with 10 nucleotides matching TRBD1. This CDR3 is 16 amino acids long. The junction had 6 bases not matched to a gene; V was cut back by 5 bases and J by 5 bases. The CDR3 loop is CASSPLDRGDNSPLHF. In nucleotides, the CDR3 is TGTGCCAGCAGTCCTTTGGACAGGGGGGATAATTCACCCCTCCACTTT.

The CDR3 DNA reads TGTGCCAGCTCCCAAGGACGGGACACTGAAGCTTTCTTT. Encoded protein: CASSQGRDTEAFF. The chain has TRBV18 and TRBJ1-1, with unresolved D. The CDR3 extends over 13 amino acids. Looked up from germline, CDR1 is KGHSH and CDR2 is LQKENI. Trimming shortened V by 6 bases and J by 3 bases, and 11 bases separated the two germline ends.

The CDR3 coding sequence is TGTGCCAGCAGCCGGACGGGGACTGAAGCTTTCTTT. As protein: CASSRTGTEAFF. This chain connects TRBV6-2 or TRBV6-3 to TRBJ1-1; D is undetermined. Germline V gene sequence: CDR1 MNHEY, CDR2 SVGEGT. The CDR3 loop spans 12 amino acids. Trimming took 6 bases from V and 5 from J, leaving 10 bases between them.

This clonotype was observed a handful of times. In DNA, the CDR3 is TGCAGTGCTAGAGGAGGGACTAGTGGCAATGAGCAGTTCTTC. This gives the protein CSARGGTSGNEQFF. The chain employs TRBV20-1 and TRBJ2-1; 8 bases fit TRBD2. Per the germline V gene, CDR1 is DFQATT and CDR2 is SNEGSKA (reference sequence). The CDR3 sequence is 14 residues long. Trimming at V came to 1 base and at J to 6 bases, leaving 5 bases not matched to a gene.

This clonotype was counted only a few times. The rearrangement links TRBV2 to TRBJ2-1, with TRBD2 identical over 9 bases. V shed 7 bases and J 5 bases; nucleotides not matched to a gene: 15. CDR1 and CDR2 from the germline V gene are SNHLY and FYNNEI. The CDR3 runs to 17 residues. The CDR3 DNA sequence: TGTGCCAGCAATACGGGCCCAACTAGCGGGTACAACAATGAGCAGTTCTTC. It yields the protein CASNTGPTSGYNNEQFF. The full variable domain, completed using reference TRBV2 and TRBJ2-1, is EPEVTQTPSHQVTQMGQEVILRCVPISNHLYFYWYRQILGQKVEFLVSFYNNEISEKSEIFDDQFSVERPDGSNFTLKIRSTKLEDSAMYFCASNTGPTSGYNNEQFFGPGTRLTVL.

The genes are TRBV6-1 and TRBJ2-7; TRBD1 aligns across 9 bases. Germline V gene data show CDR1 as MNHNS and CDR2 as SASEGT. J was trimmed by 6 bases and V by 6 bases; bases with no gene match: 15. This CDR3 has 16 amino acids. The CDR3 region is CASRNLGTGTNSEQYF. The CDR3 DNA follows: TGTGCCAGCAGAAATCTCGGGACAGGGACTAACTCCGAGCAGTACTTC.

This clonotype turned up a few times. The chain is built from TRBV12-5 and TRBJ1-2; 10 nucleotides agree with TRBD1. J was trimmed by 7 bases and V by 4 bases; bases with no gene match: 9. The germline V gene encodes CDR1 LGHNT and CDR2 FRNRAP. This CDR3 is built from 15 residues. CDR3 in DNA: TGTGCTAGTGGTTCCCCGGGACAGGGGACAAGTGGCTACACCTTC. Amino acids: CASGSPGQGTSGYTF.

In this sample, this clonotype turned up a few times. The CDR3 loop is CASSPLDGNYGYTF. Written as DNA, the CDR3 is TGTGCCAGCAGCCCCCTGGACGGAAACTATGGCTACACCTTC. The chain uses TRBV7-9 and TRBJ1-2; no definite D call. This CDR3 region has 14 residues. V was shortened by 5 bases and J by 2 bases, with 12 bases between the two germline ends. Germline assignment: CDR1 SEHNR and CDR2 FQNEAQ (reference sequence). The full variable domain, completed using reference TRBV7-9 and TRBJ1-2, is DTGVSQNPRHKITKRGQNVTFRCDPISEHNRLYWYRQTLGQGPEFLTYFQNEAQLEKSRLLSDRFSAERPKGSFSTLEIQRTEQGDSAMYLCASSPLDGNYGYTFGSGTRLTVV.

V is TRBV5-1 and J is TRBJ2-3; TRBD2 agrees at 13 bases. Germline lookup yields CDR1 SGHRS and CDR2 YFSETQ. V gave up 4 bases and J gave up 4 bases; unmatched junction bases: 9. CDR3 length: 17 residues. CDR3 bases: TGCGCCAGCAGCAAAGTTCTAGGACTAGCGGGAGCAGATACGCAGTATTTT. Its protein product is CASSKVLGLAGADTQYF.

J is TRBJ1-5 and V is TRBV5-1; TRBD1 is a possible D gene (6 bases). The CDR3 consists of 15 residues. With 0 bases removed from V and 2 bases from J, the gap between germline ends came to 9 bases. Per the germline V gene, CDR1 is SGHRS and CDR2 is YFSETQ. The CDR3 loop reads CASSLAGEGNQPQHF. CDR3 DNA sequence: TGCGCCAGCAGCTTGGCAGGGGAGGGCAATCAGCCCCAGCATTTT.

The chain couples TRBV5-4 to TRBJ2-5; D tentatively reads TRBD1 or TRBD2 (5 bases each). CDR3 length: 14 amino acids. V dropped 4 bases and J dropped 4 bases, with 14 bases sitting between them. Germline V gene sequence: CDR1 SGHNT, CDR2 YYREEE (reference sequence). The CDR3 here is CASSNWDRRETQYF. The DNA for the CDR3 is TGTGCCAGCAGCAATTGGGACCGTCGAGAGACCCAGTACTTC.

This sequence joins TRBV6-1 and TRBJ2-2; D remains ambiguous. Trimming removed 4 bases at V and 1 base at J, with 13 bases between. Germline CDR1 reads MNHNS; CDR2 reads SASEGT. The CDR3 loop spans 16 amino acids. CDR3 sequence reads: CASSGRVGRNTGELFF. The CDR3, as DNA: TGTGCCAGCAGTGGTCGCGTTGGCAGGAACACCGGGGAGCTGTTTTTT.

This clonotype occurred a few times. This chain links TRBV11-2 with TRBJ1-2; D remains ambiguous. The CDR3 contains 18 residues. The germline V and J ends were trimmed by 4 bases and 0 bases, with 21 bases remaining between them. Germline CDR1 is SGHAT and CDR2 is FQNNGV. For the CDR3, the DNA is TGTGCCAGCAGCTCGCCTTTGTCAGCACCTTACCCTAACTATGGCTACACCTTC. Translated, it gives CASSSPLSAPYPNYGYTF.

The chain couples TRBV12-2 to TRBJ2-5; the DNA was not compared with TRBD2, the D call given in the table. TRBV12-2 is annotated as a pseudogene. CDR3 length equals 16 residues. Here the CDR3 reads CASRLEGSFGSKTQYF. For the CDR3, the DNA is TGTGCAAGTCGCTTAGAGGGCTCCTTCGGGTCGAAGACCCAGTACTTC.

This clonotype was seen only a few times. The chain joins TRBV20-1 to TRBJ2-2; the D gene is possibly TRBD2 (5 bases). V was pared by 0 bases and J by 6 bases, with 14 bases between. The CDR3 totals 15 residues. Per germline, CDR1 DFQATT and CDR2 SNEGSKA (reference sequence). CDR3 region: CSARDWGVVPGELFF. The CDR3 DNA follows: TGCAGTGCTAGAGATTGGGGAGTTGTGCCCGGGGAGCTGTTTTTT.

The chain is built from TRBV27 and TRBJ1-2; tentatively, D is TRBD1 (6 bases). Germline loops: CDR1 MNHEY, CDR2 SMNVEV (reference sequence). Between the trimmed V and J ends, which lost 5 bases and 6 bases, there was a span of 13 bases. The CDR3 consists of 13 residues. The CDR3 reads CASSNRGPDGYTF. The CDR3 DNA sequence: TGTGCCAGCAGTAACCGGGGGCCCGATGGCTACACCTTC.

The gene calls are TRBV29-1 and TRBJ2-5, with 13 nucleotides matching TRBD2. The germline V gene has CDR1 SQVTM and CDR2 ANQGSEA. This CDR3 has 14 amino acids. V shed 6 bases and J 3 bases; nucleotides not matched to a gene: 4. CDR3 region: CSVTGLAGEETQYF. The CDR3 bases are TGCAGCGTCACAGGACTAGCGGGAGAAGAGACCCAGTACTTC.

CDR3 protein: CASSMNLAGLGGELFF. The CDR3 region has the DNA TGCGCCAGCAGCATGAACCTAGCGGGATTAGGCGGGGAGCTGTTTTTT. The rearrangement uses TRBV5-1 and TRBJ2-2, with 9 bases lining up with TRBD2. This CDR3 has 16 amino acids. The germline gives CDR1 SGHRS, CDR2 YFSETQ. Trimming removed 4 bases from V and 7 bases from J; junction bases left unmatched: 11. Full variable domain (outside the CDR3, taken from reference TRBV5-1 and TRBJ2-2): KAGVTQTPRYLIKTRGQQVTLSCSPISGHRSVSWYQQTPGQGLQFLFEYFSETQRNKGNFPGRFSGRQFSNSRSEMNVSTLELGDSALYLCASSMNLAGLGGELFFGEGSRLTVL.

The CDR3 DNA sequence: TGTGCCAGCAGCGTAGGCATAGGGGGCGTTGAAGCTTTCTTT. It encodes CASSVGIGGVEAFF. This chain connects TRBV9 to TRBJ1-1; 7 nucleotides agree with TRBD1. Germline V gene data show CDR1 as SGDLS and CDR2 as YYNGEE. This CDR3 contains 14 residues. The V gene end was trimmed by 0 bases and the J gene end by 7 bases; junction bases not matched to a gene: 6. The whole variable domain, filled in from reference TRBV9 and TRBJ1-1, reads DSGVTQTPKHLITATGQRVTLRCSPRSGDLSVYWYQQSLDQGLQFLIQYYNGEERAKGNILERFSAQQFPDLHSELNLSSLELGDSALYFCASSVGIGGVEAFFGQGTRLTVV.

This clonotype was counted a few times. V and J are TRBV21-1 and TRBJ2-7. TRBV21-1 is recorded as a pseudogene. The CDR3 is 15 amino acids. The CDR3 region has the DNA TGTGCCAGCAGCATGGGCAGCTCAAGCTCCTACGAGCAGTACGTC. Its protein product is CASSMGSSSSYEQYV.

CDR3 amino acids: CASSFGLAGHQETQYF. The CDR3 nucleotides read TGTGCCAGCAGTTTTGGTCTAGCGGGGCACCAAGAGACCCAGTACTTC. V and J are TRBV12-3 or TRBV12-4 and TRBJ2-5, with 9 bases identical to TRBD2. CDR3 length: 16 amino acids. The J segment lost 0 bases and the V segment lost 3 bases, leaving 5 bases of the junction unmatched.